This T cell receptor (beta chain) was recorded in a study of regulatory T cells in long-lasting Graves disease. Documented time point: newly diagnosed GD, antithyroid drugs for less than 3 months. From RNA extracted from PBMCs, the TCR library was made. With iRepertoire HTBI primers and Arm-PCR of CDR3 regions, TCR beta libraries were built. TCRdb re-called the multiplex PCR reads with MiXCR, one entry per CDR3 protein. Here the sample spans some 200,000 distinct CDR3 sequences, roughly a fifth being singletons. Many counts were recorded for this clonotype. These data are also associated with another study on T cells in Graves' hyperthyroidism and ophthalmopathy. As that report states: Stability of Graves' hyperthyroidism was defined as absent ophthalmopathy progression within 18 months.

This clonotype originated in a woman aged 25 to 39 with Graves disease. The sample consisted of peripheral blood mononuclear cells (PBMCs), taken at new diagnosis, from a patient treated with antithyroid drugs.

CDR3 in DNA: TGCGCCAGCAGCGTCGGGGGCTGGGAAGATACGCAGTATTTT. Protein product: CASSVGGWEDTQYF. The gene calls are TRBV5-1 and TRBJ2-3; either TRBD1 or TRBD2 may supply D (6 bases each). This CDR3 comprises 14 residues. The V gene's germline CDR1 is SGHRS and CDR2 YFSETQ. Deletions cut 4 bases from V and 5 bases from J, with 14 bases between. Complete variable domain (other parts from reference TRBV5-1 and TRBJ2-3): KAGVTQTPRYLIKTRGQQVTLSCSPISGHRSVSWYQQTPGQGLQFLFEYFSETQRNKGNFPGRFSGRQFSNSRSEMNVSTLELGDSALYLCASSVGGWEDTQYFGPGTRLTVL.